The 9 T cell receptor beta chains in this list originate from one sample, sequenced in a study of T cell responses to AZD1222 COVID-19 vaccine (dated by TCRdb to about 2021). Library method: the immunoSEQ multiplex PCR assay. The immuneACCESS repertoire file appears here via TCRdb, limited to in-frame rearrangements. These files lack a portion of the clones; in checked studies, under half of the deficit traces to unresolved V genes, and the cause of the others is not known. The sample profile shows 250,000 to 300,000 clones; around 93% of them were found once. 0.5% to 0.7% of the sample is taken by the ten largest. Taken with the paper, the label for time point translates to: about 28 days (+/-7) after the second vaccine dose. Sequencing used peripheral blood, obtained 28 days after the second AZD1222 dose. The receptors were sampled from an adult who received the AZD1222 COVID-19 vaccine.

V and J are TRBV11-1 and TRBJ2-5; 8 nucleotides match TRBD2. Per germline, CDR1 SGHAT and CDR2 FQDESV (reference sequence). The J segment lost 5 bases and the V segment lost 1 base, leaving 6 bases of the junction unmatched. The CDR3 length is 15 residues. CDR3 region: CASSLVAGSGETQYF. The CDR3 nucleotides are TGTGCCAGCAGCTTAGTAGCGGGATCAGGGGAGACCCAGTACTTC.

V usage is TRBV5-1 and J usage is TRBJ1-1; D not certain. The CDR3 has 16 amino acids. Per the germline V gene, CDR1 is SGHRS and CDR2 is YFSETQ. Trimming stripped 0 bases from V and 5 bases from J, with 17 bases between. This chain's CDR3 is CASSLAGGGSGTEAFF. As DNA, the CDR3 is TGCGCCAGCAGCTTGGCCGGAGGCGGGAGTGGAACTGAAGCTTTCTTT. The complete variable domain, with remaining parts taken from reference TRBV5-1 and TRBJ1-1, reads KAGVTQTPRYLIKTRGQQVTLSCSPISGHRSVSWYQQTPGQGLQFLFEYFSETQRNKGNFPGRFSGRQFSNSRSEMNVSTLELGDSALYLCASSLAGGGSGTEAFFGQGTRLTVV.

This clone was seen a single time. The V gene is TRBV4-1, the J gene TRBJ1-1, with unresolved D. From germline, CDR1 is MGHRA and CDR2 YSYEKL. The CDR3 consists of 13 residues. The germline V and J ends were trimmed by 5 bases and 2 bases, with 9 bases remaining between them. CDR3 nucleotide sequence: TGCGCCAGCAGCTACAAGGGAAACACTGAAGCTTTCTTT. Translation gives CASSYKGNTEAFF.

V is TRBV10-3 and J is TRBJ2-1; TRBD2 matches at 7 bases. This CDR3 has 19 residues. Germline V CDR1 and CDR2: ENHRY, SYGVKD. V was pared by 0 bases and J by 0 bases, with 11 bases of the junction left unmatched. The CDR3 loop is CAISESVWGGSFSYNEQFF. CDR3 nucleotides: TGTGCCATCAGTGAGTCGGTCTGGGGCGGGAGTTTCTCCTACAATGAGCAGTTCTTC.

This clone was detected only once. The J gene is TRBJ2-5, the V gene TRBV25-1, with 10 bases that match TRBD2. Germline CDR1 reads MGHDK; CDR2 reads SYGVNS. CDR3 length: 13 residues. J lost 4 bases, V lost 10 bases, and 6 bases had no gene match. The CDR3 coding sequence is TGTGCCACCTCTGCTAGCGGGAGAGAGACCCAGTACTTC. Protein product: CATSASGRETQYF.

The chain couples TRBV29-1 to TRBJ2-6; D is ambiguous. Trimming pared 5 bases from V and 1 base from J, leaving 3 bases between. CDR3 length: 12 amino acids. Germline assignment: CDR1 SQVTM and CDR2 ANQGSEA. This CDR3 is CSVKSGANVLTF. DNA for the CDR3: TGCAGCGTTAAATCTGGGGCCAACGTCCTGACTTTC.

The J gene is TRBJ2-7, the V gene TRBV30; D perhaps matches TRBD2 (6 bases). In germline, CDR1 is GTSNPN, CDR2 SVGIG (reference sequence). This CDR3 comprises 15 residues. Trimming removed 0 bases at V and 2 bases at J, with 14 bases between. The CDR3 sequence: CAWSVRARGPYEQYF. In DNA form, the CDR3 reads TGTGCCTGGAGTGTCCGTGCGCGGGGACCCTACGAGCAGTACTTC.

This clone has just one count. This chain connects TRBV28 to TRBJ2-1, with 10 positions matching TRBD2. Unmatched junction bases numbered 8, after V lost 4 bases and J lost 2 bases. Germline V CDR1 and CDR2: MDHEN, SYDVKM. The CDR3 loop spans 17 amino acids. DNA for the CDR3: TGTGCCAGCAGTTCCCCATCTAGCGGGAGAGCCTACAATGAGCAGTTCTTC. This codes for CASSSPSSGRAYNEQFF.

The rearrangement uses TRBV5-5 and TRBJ1-6; the match to TRBD1 covers 7 bases. CDR3 length equals 14 residues. Trimming removed 1 base from V and 10 bases from J; junction bases left unmatched: 5. Germline values: CDR1 SGHKS, CDR2 YYEKEE (reference sequence). CDR3 sequence: CASSLTGVVSPLHF. The CDR3, as DNA: TGTGCCAGCAGCTTGACAGGGGTGGTATCACCCCTCCACTTT.